This T cell receptor (beta chain) was sequenced during a study of shared clonotypes between healthy human individuals. The donors, healthy adults who were HIV-negative, had experienced no recent acute infections or vaccinations. When samples were unsorted, 75 million to 95 million PBMCs were used for genomic DNA. The CDR3 runs to 13 residues. Germline CDR1 reads MDHEN; CDR2 reads SYDVKM. V was cut by 5 bases and J by 0 bases, with 8 bases left in between. This clone appeared once. Using ten immunoSEQ deep assay plates, investigators sequenced unsorted PBMC DNA. Authors' analysis steps: Filtering differed because ImmunoSEQ produced junction-only sequences that carried no quality scores. TCRdb's table, derived via immunoSEQ multiplex PCR, lists solely in-frame clones and lacks some. The V and J calls and clone size were taken over from that table, and D and trimming were inferred from the DNA. Of approximately 500,000 clones in the sample, about 85% were seen once.

This clonotype originated in a woman in her thirties or forties in good health. Some clones in this sample may be carry-over from other donors' samples. Sequencing input: PBMCs. The chain uses TRBV28 and TRBJ2-7; D possibly corresponds to TRBD2 (5 bases). Here the CDR3 reads CASSGSSSYEQYF. DNA of the CDR3: TGTGCCAGCAGTGGGAGTAGCTCCTACGAGCAGTACTTC.